The clone carrying this TCR beta chain appeared many times. Antigen specificity is unknown. This entry is derived from a study of T cells after yellow fever vaccination. Study findings and constraints: Although most clonotypes did not, a small share appeared in both CD4 and CD8 compartments. Abundant clonotypes from the bulk population could get into FACS-sorted repertoires as contaminants. Most clones from primary vaccination resurfaced after the booster (approximately 96% CD4, 70% to 90% CD8).

Production of TCR cDNA was by 5'RACE template switching, which also added a universal primer site and UMIs. Using its own MiXCR run on the 5' RACE reads, TCRdb lists one record per CDR3 protein. The repertoire consists of about 240,000 distinct CDR3 sequences, with about 3.9% occurring once and the leading ten covering about 20%. The sequencing here drew on PBMCs, taken 15 days after the yellow fever booster vaccination. The TCR comes from a man between 18 and 35 years old who received the YFV17D yellow fever vaccine.

The CDR3 spells CASSLNRLNTEAFF. CDR3 nucleotides: TGTGCCAGCAGTTTAAACAGGTTGAACACTGAAGCTTTCTTT. The genes are TRBV12-3 or TRBV12-4 and TRBJ1-1; tentatively, D is TRBD1 (5 bases). This CDR3 has 14 amino acids. V was trimmed by 2 bases and J by 0 bases, leaving 7 bases between them.